This T cell receptor (beta chain) was observed in a study of shared clonotypes between healthy human individuals. Points from the study as a whole: Of the naive CD4 clonotypes, roughly 5% were shared across a few donors.

An even split of each subset's genomic DNA across several immunoSEQ plates was performed. Only in-frame clones appear in the TCRdb table, and some are missing; sequencing was by immunoSEQ multiplex PCR. The profile shows 1,500,000 or so clones, about 98.5% of them singletons. For this clone: What it recognizes is unknown.

Material for sequencing was naive CD4+ T cells sorted from blood. Subset indicated: CD45RA+ positively selected. The receptor was derived from a man younger than 45 in good health.

CDR3 in amino acids: CASGTTGGVYEQYF. In nucleotides, the CDR3 is TGTGCCAGCGGCACTACAGGGGGCGTCTACGAGCAGTACTTC. The rearrangement links TRBV7-2 to TRBJ2-7; TRBD1 aligns across 9 bases. V shed 8 bases and J 3 bases; nucleotides not matched to a gene: 8. There are 14 residues in the CDR3. In germline, CDR1 is SGHTA, CDR2 FQGNSA.